The entry below gives a single T cell receptor beta chain sequence along with its context. Primers for the PCR totalled 60 Vbeta and 13 Jbeta. Clones were read by immunoSEQ multiplex PCR, and TCRdb kept only the in-frame ones, dropping some. The sample carries some 200,000 clones, about 90% recorded once. This entry is derived from a study of cytomegalovirus exposure and HLA in healthy donors. V lost 5 bases and J 11 bases, leaving 16 bases between the germline ends. The germline CDR1 and CDR2 sequences are MNHNY and SVGAGI (reference sequence). The CDR3 contains 13 residues. The chain is built from TRBV6-6 and TRBJ1-3; D is unresolved. Sequencing input: PBMCs. The clonotype comes from a girl under two years old in good health and CMV-seronegative. CDR3 amino acids: CASSPRPVDSIYF. The CDR3, as DNA: TGTGCCAGCAGTCCCCGACCGGTGGACTCCATATATTTT.